The following is a T cell receptor beta chain sequence with its context. The sample comes from a study of blood T cell repertoires in COVID-19. Whole-study context: Sources were T cells, B-cell-depleted T cells, or PBMCs; the material itself was cDNA or gDNA.

Trimming took off 4 bases at V and 8 bases at J, with 16 bases between the two ends. CDR1 is SGHRS, CDR2 YFSETQ, per germline. The CDR3 has 15 residues. The data were produced by immunoSEQ multiplex PCR, yet TCRdb's version contains in-frame clones alone and is incomplete. The sample records 80,000 or so clones, 90% being singletons. The sequenced sample consisted of peripheral blood. This sequence joins TRBV5-1 and TRBJ1-6, with D possibly TRBD1 on 5 matching bases. The receptor was isolated from a woman aged 45-60 years in a cohort sampled during active COVID-19. The CDR3 sequence is CASSARGTGDSPLHF. The CDR3 DNA reads TGCGCCAGCAGCGCGCGCGGGACTGGGGATTCACCCCTCCACTTT. Full variable domain (outside the CDR3, taken from reference TRBV5-1 and TRBJ1-6): KAGVTQTPRYLIKTRGQQVTLSCSPISGHRSVSWYQQTPGQGLQFLFEYFSETQRNKGNFPGRFSGRQFSNSRSEMNVSTLELGDSALYLCASSARGTGDSPLHFGNGTRLTVT.